This T cell receptor (beta chain) is drawn from a study of blood T cells in healthy people across ages. With a J-beta primer mix and a sample-barcoded 5' primer, a second PCR ran 7 to 11 cycles. TCRdb ran MiXCR on the 5' RACE reads and lists one entry per CDR3 protein. The data contain around 1,600,000 distinct CDR3 sequences, under 55% of them seen just once; the ten biggest clones take up about 4%. This clonotype was counted between two and nine times. Material for sequencing was blood. This TCR was sampled from a woman between 18 and 29 years old in good health.

The CDR3 sequence is CASSLQAMGSQETQYF. The CDR3 coding sequence is TGTGCCAGCAGTTTACAGGCCATGGGGTCCCAAGAGACCCAGTACTTC. The gene calls are TRBV27 and TRBJ2-5; D uncertain. CDR1 is MNHEY and CDR2 is SMNVEV in the germline V gene (reference sequence). Trimming took 2 bases from V and 1 from J, leaving 14 bases between them. The CDR3 has 16 residues.